Reported below is one TCR beta chain. Antigen unknown. A much larger clone differs from this one at a single base, so this may be a read error. The data derive from a study of blood T cells in healthy people across ages. Study-wide results and limits: Those diversity estimates obtained from one million T cells were thought to be underestimates.

A J-beta primer mix and a sample-barcoded 5' primer were used in a second PCR of about 7 to 12 cycles. Each CDR3 protein is one row after TCRdb ran MiXCR on the 5' RACE reads. Of approximately 810,000 distinct CDR3 sequences listed, around 26% are singletons. This CDR3 comprises 14 residues. From germline, CDR1 is LGHDT and CDR2 YNNKEL (reference sequence). This rearrangement joins TRBV3-1 to TRBJ2-3; D unresolved. The source is an elderly woman in good health. Source material: blood. The CDR3 spells CASSHKGSTDAQYF. The CDR3 nucleotides read TGTGCCAGCAGCCATAAAGGCAGCACAGATGCGCAGTATTTT.